This TCR beta chain was recovered during a study of T-cell memory formation after mild COVID-19. Whole-study context: Clustering of TCRs was largely donor specific.

Germline CDR1 LGHNA, CDR2 YSLEER. Losses at the gene ends were 0 bases for V and 12 bases for J; bases not matched to a gene: 14. This CDR3 has 17 residues. Comment on this clonotype: Antigen: not known.

General observations from the study: CD4+ bias marked clones expanding day 15 to 37, unlike balanced contracting clones.

Amplification by 5'RACE using constant-segment primers produced TCR alpha and TCR beta cDNA libraries that carried sample barcodes and UMIs. TCRdb fed the 5' RACE reads into MiXCR, producing one record per CDR3 protein. The sample consists of 300,000 to 350,000 distinct CDR3 sequences, approximately 20% of them appearing once. The specimen was PBMCs or a T cell subset sorted from them (not recorded which). This sequence was found in a young man who had mild COVID-19 (a few samples of this study predate the infection). Cell type and time point are not known. The chain joins TRBV4-3 to TRBJ2-2; TRBD1 matches 9 bases. The CDR3 loop reads CASSQDMGYRGPGKLFF. DNA of the CDR3: TGCGCCAGCAGCCAAGACATGGGCTACAGGGGGCCGGGGAAGCTGTTTTTT.